This is a list of T cell receptor beta chains from one sample in a study of T cell changes during pregnancy in multiple sclerosis. The data were produced by immunoSEQ multiplex PCR, yet TCRdb's version contains in-frame clones alone and is incomplete. Counted here are 55,000 to 85,000 clones, 85% to 95% occurring once; the ten biggest clones make up roughly 0.29%. The input for sequencing was CD4+ T cells from peripheral blood mononuclear cells, taken after pregnancy. All receptors derive from a female donor with multiple sclerosis, enrolled in a pregnancy study. Each CDR3 is given without its conserved first and last residue.

J gene,V gene,CDR3 protein
TRBJ2-7,TRBV5-5,ASSSGLAGVMGTYEQY
TRBJ1-3,TRBV28,ASTMGQTSGNTIY
TRBJ1-6,TRBV7-3,ASSLNGAGEGPLH
TRBJ1-5,TRBV5-4,ASSQEGGSQPQH
TRBJ1-1,TRBV5-1,ASSLSGNPMNTEAF
TRBJ2-7,TRBV7-3,ASSTTASAYEQY
TRBJ2-3,TRBV11-2,ASSLVPGGLLANTQY
TRBJ2-7,TRBV6-5,ASSYLQGASYEQY
TRBJ1-1,TRBV19,ASSAGRGTEAF
TRBJ2-5,TRBV19,ASSMGQGGETQY
TRBJ1-2,TRBV6-1,ASSEGGRANYGYT
TRBJ1-6,TRBV19,ASSIGGDGSPLH
TRBJ1-1,TRBV5-4,ASSLWGQGNTEAF
TRBJ2-5,TRBV10-2,ASSESRWAGGPQETQY
TRBJ2-1,TRBV27,ASSTIAGKNEQF
TRBJ1-2,TRBV28,ASRDRGLRGGYT
TRBJ2-1,TRBV7-9,ASSLTSGGARNEQF
TRBJ2-3,TRBV10-3,AISEGLAATDTQY
TRBJ1-3,TRBV19,ASSVDRGNTIY
TRBJ2-1,TRBV27,ASSLWGTPPEQF
TRBJ2-7,TRBV7-8,ASSLEQGASYEQY
TRBJ1-1,TRBV7-3,ASSINGGREAF
TRBJ1-3,TRBV7-9,ASSLARSNTIY
TRBJ2-7,TRBV19,ASSIPGTGEQY
TRBJ2-5,TRBV7-9,ASSSVETQY
TRBJ2-5,TRBV2,ASRVLVGGQETQY
TRBJ1-1,TRBV5-1,ASSPEGTEAF
TRBJ1-2,TRBV6-5,ASSARGLGDYGYT
TRBJ2-2,TRBV25-1,ASSEERVTGELF
TRBJ2-5,TRBV27,ASRSRQGDQETQY
TRBJ1-2,TRBV5-1,ASSGSGTRGVNYGYT
TRBJ1-5,TRBV6-5,ASSPGTGMGQPQH
TRBJ2-7,TRBV5-4,ASTGTGLSEQY